Sequencing of this TCR beta chain was carried out in a study of cytomegalovirus exposure and HLA in healthy donors. Study results and limitations: A link between a missense DCLRE1C variant and TCR beta V- and J-gene trimming emerged from a later analysis. It was approximately 160 TCR beta chains that were listed as cytomegalovirus-associated. Earlier findings revealed that most TCR beta V segments proved productive either about 87% or about 30% of the time. Among the CMV-associated chains, three were confirmed in vitro as specific for CMV antigens.

Notes on this clone: The target antigen is unknown.

In the PCR, 60 Vbeta and 13 Jbeta primers were used. TCRdb keeps only in-frame clones here, not all; method: immunoSEQ multiplex PCR. The profile covers about 130,000 clones, with 60% to 75% appearing a single time and roughly 1.7% taken by the ten largest. The sample consisted of PBMCs. The source is a human donor in good health.

DNA of the CDR3: TGTGCCAGCAGCGCCGGGACACCGCAAGAGACCCAGTACTTC. Translated, it gives CASSAGTPQETQYF. J is TRBJ2-5 and V is TRBV9; D perhaps matches TRBD1 (6 bases). This CDR3 comprises 14 residues. From germline, CDR1 is SGDLS and CDR2 YYNGEE. V was pared by 3 bases and J by 2 bases, with 11 bases between.